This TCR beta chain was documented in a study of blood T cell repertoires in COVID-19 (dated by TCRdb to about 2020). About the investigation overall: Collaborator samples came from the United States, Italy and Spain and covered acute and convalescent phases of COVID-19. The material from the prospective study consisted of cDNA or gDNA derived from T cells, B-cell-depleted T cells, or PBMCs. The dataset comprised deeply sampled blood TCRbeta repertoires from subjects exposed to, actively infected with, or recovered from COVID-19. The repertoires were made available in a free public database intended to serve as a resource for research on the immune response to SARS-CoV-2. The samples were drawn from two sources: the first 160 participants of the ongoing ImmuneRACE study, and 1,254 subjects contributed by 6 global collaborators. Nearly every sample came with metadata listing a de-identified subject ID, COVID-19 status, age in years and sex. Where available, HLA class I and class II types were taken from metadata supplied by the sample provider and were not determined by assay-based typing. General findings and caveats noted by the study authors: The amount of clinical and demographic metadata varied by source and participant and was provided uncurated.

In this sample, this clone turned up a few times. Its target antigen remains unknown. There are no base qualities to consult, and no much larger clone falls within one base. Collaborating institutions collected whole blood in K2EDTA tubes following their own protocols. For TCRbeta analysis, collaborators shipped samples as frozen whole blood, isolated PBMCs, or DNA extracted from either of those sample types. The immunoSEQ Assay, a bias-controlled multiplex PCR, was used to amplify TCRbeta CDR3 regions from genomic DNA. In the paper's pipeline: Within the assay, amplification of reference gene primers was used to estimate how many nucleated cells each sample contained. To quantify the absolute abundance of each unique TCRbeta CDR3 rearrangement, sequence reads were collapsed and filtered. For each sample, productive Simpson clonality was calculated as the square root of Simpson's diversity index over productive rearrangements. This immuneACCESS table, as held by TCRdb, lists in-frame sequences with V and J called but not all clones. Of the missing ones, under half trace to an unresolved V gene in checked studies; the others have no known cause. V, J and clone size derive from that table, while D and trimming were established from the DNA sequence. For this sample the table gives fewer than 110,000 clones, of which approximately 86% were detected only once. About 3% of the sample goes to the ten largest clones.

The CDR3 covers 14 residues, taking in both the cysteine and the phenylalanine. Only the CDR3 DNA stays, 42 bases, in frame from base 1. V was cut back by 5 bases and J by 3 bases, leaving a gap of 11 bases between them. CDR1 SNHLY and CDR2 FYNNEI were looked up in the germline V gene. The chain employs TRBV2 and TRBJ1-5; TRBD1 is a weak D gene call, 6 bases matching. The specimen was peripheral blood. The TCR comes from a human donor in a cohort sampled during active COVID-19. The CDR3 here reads CASSKQGSNQPQHF. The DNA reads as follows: TGTGCCAGCAGTAAACAGGGTTCCAATCAGCCCCAGCATTTT.